This T cell receptor beta chain comes out of a study of blood T cell repertoires in COVID-19. Study details: Sites across the United States, Italy and Spain contributed samples from acute and convalescent COVID-19. In each case, the material was cDNA or gDNA derived from T cells, B-cell-depleted T cells, or PBMCs.

V gave up 3 bases and J gave up 8 bases; unmatched junction bases: 2. Germline CDR1 and CDR2: SGDLS and YYNGEE. This CDR3 region has 13 residues. Authors' analysis steps: The assay estimated nucleated cells by amplifying reference gene primers. TCRdb keeps only in-frame clones here, not all; method: immunoSEQ multiplex PCR. V and J calls and clone size follow that table, whereas D and trimming were derived from the DNA. The sample yields 150,000 to 200,000 clones, about 78% seen once. The source material was peripheral blood. The TCR comes from a woman between 50 and 59 years old with active or convalescent COVID-19. The chain has TRBV9 and TRBJ1-6, with 7 bases that match TRBD1. CDR3 residues: CASSATGDSPLHF. As DNA, the CDR3 is TGTGCCAGCAGCGCAACAGGGGATTCACCCCTCCACTTT. Together with reference TRBV9 and TRBJ1-6, the CDR3 gives the full variable domain: DSGVTQTPKHLITATGQRVTLRCSPRSGDLSVYWYQQSLDQGLQFLIQYYNGEERAKGNILERFSAQQFPDLHSELNLSSLELGDSALYFCASSATGDSPLHFGNGTRLTVT.